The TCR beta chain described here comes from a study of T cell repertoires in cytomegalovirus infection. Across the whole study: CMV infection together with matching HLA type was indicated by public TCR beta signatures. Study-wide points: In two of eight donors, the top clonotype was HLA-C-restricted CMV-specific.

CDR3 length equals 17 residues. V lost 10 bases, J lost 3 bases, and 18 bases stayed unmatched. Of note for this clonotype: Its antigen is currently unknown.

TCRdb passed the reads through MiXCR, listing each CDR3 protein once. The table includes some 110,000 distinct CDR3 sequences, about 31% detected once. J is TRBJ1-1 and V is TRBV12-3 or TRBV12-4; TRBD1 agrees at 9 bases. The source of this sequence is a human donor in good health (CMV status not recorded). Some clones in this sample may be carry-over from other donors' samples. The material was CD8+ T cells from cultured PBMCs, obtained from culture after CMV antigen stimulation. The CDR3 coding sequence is TGTGCCACTAGGAAGTTCCGGTGGGACAGGGCGGACACTGAAGCTTTCTTT. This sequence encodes CATRKFRWDRADTEAFF.